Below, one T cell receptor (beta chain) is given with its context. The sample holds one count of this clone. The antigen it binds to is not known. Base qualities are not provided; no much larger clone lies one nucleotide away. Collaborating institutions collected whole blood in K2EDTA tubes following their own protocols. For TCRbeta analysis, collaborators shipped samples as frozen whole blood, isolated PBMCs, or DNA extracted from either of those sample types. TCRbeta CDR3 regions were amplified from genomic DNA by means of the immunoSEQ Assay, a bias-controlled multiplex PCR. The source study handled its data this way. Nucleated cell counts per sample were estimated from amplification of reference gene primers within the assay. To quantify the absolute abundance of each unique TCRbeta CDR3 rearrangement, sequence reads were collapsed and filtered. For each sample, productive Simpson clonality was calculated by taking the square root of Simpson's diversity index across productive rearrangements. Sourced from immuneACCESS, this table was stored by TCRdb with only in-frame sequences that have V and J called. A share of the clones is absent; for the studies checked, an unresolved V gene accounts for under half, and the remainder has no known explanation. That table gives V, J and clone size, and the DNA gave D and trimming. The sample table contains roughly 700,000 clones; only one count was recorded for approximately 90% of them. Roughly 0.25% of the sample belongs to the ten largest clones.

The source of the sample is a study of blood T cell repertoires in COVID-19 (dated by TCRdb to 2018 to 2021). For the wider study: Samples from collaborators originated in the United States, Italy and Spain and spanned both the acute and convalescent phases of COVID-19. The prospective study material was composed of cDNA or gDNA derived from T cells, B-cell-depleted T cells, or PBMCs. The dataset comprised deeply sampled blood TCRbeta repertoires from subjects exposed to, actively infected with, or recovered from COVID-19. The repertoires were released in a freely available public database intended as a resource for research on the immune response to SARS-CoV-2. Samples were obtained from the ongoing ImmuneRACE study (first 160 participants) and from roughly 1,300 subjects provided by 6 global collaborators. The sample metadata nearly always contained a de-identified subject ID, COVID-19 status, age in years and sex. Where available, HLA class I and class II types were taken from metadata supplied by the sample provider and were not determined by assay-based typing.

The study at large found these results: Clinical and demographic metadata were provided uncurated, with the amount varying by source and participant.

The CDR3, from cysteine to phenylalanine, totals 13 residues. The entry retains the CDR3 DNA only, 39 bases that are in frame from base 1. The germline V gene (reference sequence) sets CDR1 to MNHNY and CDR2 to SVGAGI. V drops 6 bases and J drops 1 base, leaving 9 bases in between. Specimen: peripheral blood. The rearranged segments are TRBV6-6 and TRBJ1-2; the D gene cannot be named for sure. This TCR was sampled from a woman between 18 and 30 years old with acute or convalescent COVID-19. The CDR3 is CASRTDGNYGYTF. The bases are TGTGCCAGCAGGACTGACGGTAACTATGGCTACACCTTC.